This T cell receptor (beta chain) emerged from a study of OX40 agonist ivuxolimab in advanced cancers. V dropped 1 base and J dropped 10; count of bases not matched to a gene: 9. Germline V gene lookup returns CDR1 LNHDA and CDR2 SQIVND (reference sequence). The CDR3 contains 15 residues. Repertoires were generated with immunoSEQ multiplex PCR, while TCRdb's copy carries only in-frame clones and drops some. The table shows approximately 79,000 clones, with about 89% occurring only once. This receptor was obtained from an adult with an advanced solid tumor such as melanoma, head and neck, liver or kidney cancer. This specimen was CD4+ or CD8+ T cells sorted from blood, taken in a trial of the OX40 agonist ivuxolimab. The chain carries TRBV19 and TRBJ1-5, with 8 bases identical to TRBD1. The CDR3 loop reads CASSIADRGRGPQHF. The DNA of the CDR3 is TGTGCCAGTAGTATAGCCGACAGGGGCCGAGGCCCCCAGCATTTT.